This T cell receptor (beta chain) was documented in a study of early T cells in non-severe SARS-CoV-2 infection. Looking at the study overall: Unsorted whole-blood RNA was sequenced in bulk, leaving chains unpaired.

Each single cDNA molecule received a unique molecular identifier. TCRdb independently ran MiXCR on the 5' RACE reads; one entry per CDR3 protein. The profile covers more than 65,000 distinct CDR3 sequences, with roughly 13% appearing a single time and 4.5% to 6.5% taken by the ten largest. Study-wide results and caveats: Anti-spike CD8 responses were favored by VDJdb matching, which missed private and CD4 specificities.

Of note for this clonotype: The antigen is unknown.

CDR1 and CDR2 from the germline V gene are KGHSH and LQKENI. V was pared by 1 base and J by 8 bases, with 11 bases between. There are 13 residues in the CDR3. This chain connects TRBV18 to TRBJ1-2; maybe TRBD1 (5 bases). Sequenced: whole blood. The receptor was isolated from an adult who was a healthcare worker with PCR-confirmed SARS-CoV-2 infection or an uninfected control (not recorded which). CDR3: CASSPLDSEGYTF. Here the CDR3 DNA reads TGTGCCAGCTCACCACTCGACAGTGAAGGCTACACCTTC.